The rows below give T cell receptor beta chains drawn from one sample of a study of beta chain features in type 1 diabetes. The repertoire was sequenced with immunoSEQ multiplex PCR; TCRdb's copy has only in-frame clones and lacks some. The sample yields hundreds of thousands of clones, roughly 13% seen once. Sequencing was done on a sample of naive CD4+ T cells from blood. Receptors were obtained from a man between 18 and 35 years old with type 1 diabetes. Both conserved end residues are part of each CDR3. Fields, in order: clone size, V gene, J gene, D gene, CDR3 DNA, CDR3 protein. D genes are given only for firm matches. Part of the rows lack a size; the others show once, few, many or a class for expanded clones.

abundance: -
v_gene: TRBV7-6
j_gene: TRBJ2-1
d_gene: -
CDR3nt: TGTGCCAGCAGCCAGGGGACAGGCGGGAGTGAGCAGTTCTTC
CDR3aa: CASSQGTGGSEQFF

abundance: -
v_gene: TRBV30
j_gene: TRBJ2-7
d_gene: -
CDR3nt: TGTGCCTGGAGCCCCACCCGAGTAGGGAGACCCTACGAGCAGTACTTC
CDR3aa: CAWSPTRVGRPYEQYF

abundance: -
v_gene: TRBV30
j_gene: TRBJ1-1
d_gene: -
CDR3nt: TGTGCCTGGAGTGTAGGTAGCTCATGGGGCACTGAAGCTTTCTTT
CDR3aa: CAWSVGSSWGTEAFF

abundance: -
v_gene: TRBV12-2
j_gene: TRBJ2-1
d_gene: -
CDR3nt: TGTGCAAGTCGCCGACGAGTTAGGGAGAACCCTTACAATGAGCAGTTCTTC
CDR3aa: CASRRRVRENPYNEQFF

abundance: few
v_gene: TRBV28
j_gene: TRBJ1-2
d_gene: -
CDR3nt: TGTGCCAGCAGTTTCTGGGTTTATGGCTACACCTTC
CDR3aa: CASSFWVYGYTF

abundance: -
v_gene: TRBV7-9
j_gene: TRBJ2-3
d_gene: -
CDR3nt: TGTGCCAGCAGCTTAGCTAGCGGCCTCACAGATACGCAGTATTTT
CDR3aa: CASSLASGLTDTQYF

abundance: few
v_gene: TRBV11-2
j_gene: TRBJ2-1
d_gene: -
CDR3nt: TGTGCCAGCAGCTTAGGGAACGGGGGGCAGGGTGAGCAGTTCTTC
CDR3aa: CASSLGNGGQGEQFF

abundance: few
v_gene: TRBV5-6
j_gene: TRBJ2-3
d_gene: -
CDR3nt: TGTGCCAGCAGCTTTACAGATACGCAGTATTTT
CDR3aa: CASSFTDTQYF

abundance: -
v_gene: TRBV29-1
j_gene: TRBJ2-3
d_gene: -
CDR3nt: TGCAGCGTTGACCCTACTAGCACAGATACGCAGTATTTT
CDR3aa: CSVDPTSTDTQYF

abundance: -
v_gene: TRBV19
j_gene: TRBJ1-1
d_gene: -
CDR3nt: TGTGCCAGTAGTATCCGGGCGACGAACACTGAAGCTTTCTTT
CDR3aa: CASSIRATNTEAFF

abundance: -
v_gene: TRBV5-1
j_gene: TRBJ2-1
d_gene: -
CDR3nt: TGCGCCAGCAGCTTGGCCAGGGGCAGGGACTACAATGAGCAGTTCTTC
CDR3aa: CASSLARGRDYNEQFF

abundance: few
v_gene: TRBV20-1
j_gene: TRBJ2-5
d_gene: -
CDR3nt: TGCAGTGCTAGGGGGGCAGAGACCCAGTACTTC
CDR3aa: CSARGAETQYF

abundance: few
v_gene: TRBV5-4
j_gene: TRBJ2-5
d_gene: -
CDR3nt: TGTGCCAGCAGCTCGCCATCGGACGCAGAGACCCAGTACTTC
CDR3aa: CASSSPSDAETQYF

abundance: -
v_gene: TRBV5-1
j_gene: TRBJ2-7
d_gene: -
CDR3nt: TGCGCCAGCAGCTTGGCCTTGGACTCAAACCTCCGAGAGCAGTACTTC
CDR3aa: CASSLALDSNLREQYF

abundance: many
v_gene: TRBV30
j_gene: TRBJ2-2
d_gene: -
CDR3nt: TGTGCCTGGAGTTTTCGGGACTCCGGGGAGCTGTTTTTT
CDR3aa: CAWSFRDSGELFF

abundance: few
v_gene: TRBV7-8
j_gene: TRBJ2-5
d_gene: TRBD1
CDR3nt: TGTGCCAGCAGCCTCAACCCGGACAGGGCCGAGGAGACCCAGTACTTC
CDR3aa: CASSLNPDRAEETQYF

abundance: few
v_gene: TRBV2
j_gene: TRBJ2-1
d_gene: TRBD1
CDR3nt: TGTGCCAGCAGGCCCGGGACAGACTCCTACAATGAGCAGTTCTTC
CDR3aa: CASRPGTDSYNEQFF

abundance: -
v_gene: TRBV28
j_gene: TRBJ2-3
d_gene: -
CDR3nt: TGTGCCAGCAGTAGGGGAACCACAGATACGCAGTATTTT
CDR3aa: CASSRGTTDTQYF

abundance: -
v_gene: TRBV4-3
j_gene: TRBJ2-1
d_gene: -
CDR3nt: TGCGCCAGCAGCCAAGAACCCCGGTTCCACAATGAGCAGTTCTTC
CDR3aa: CASSQEPRFHNEQFF

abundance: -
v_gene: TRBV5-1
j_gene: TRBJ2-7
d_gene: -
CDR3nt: TGCGCCAGCAGCTTGGATCCAGGGGCGCGGACCTACGAGCAGTACTTC
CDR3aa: CASSLDPGARTYEQYF

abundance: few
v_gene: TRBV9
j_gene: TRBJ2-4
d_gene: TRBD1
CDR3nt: TGTGCCAGCAGCGCAGCAACCGGGACAGGGGGCGCAGGAGCCAAAAACATTCAGTACTTC
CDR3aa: CASSAATGTGGAGAKNIQYF

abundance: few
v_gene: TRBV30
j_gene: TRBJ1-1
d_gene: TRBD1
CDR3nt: TGTGCCTGGGGGACAACAGGGGATGAAGCTTTCTTT
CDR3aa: CAWGTTGDEAFF

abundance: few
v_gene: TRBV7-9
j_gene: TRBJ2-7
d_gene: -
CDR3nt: TGTGCCAGCAGCTTACAGCGACAGTACTTC
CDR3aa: CASSLQRQYF

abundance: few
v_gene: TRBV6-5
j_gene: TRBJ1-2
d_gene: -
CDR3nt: TGTGCCAGCAGTTACTCGGCGCAGAGCTATGGCTACACCTTC
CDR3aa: CASSYSAQSYGYTF

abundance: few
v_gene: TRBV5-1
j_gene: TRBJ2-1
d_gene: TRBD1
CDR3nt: TGCGCCAGCAGCCCAACAGGGGTGAGAGATGAGCAGTTCTTC
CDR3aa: CASSPTGVRDEQFF

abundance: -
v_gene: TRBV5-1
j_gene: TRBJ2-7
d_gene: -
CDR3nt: TGCGCCAGCAGCTTGGCACCAGGGAGGCCTTCCGAGCAGTACTTC
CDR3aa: CASSLAPGRPSEQYF

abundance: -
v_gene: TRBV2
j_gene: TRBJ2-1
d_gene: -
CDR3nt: TGTGCCAGCAGTCCCGCGTCGGGTAGCGGTGGGAGTGGCGCCTACAATGAGCAGTTCTTC
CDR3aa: CASSPASGSGGSGAYNEQFF

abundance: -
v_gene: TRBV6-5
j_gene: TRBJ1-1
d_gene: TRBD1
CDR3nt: TGTGCCAGCAGTTACTCCCGGGACAGGTCCACTTTCTTT
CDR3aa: CASSYSRDRSTFF

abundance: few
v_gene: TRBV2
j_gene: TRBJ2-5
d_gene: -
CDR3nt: TGTGCCAGCAGTGTCGAGAGGCAGGACCAAGAGACCCAGTACTTC
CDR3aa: CASSVERQDQETQYF

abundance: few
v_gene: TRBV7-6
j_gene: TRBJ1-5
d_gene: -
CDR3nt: TGTGCCAGCAGCTTAAAGGAGGCGAATCAGCCCCAGCATTTT
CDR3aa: CASSLKEANQPQHF